The next 12 T cell receptor beta chains were all read from a single sample in a study of T-cell reconstitution after alpha-beta-depleted transplantation in children. Unique molecular identifiers were incorporated into the prepared TCRbeta library. Each CDR3 protein gets one entry after TCRdb re-called the PCR reads with MiXCR. The sample yields 400,000 to 500,000 distinct CDR3 sequences, about a tenth seen once. The source was PBMCs from the stem cell graft donor, collected from the stem cell graft. The source is a human donor who donated a stem cell graft to a child with acute myeloid leukemia.

This clonotype was found many times. This chain connects TRBV4-3 to TRBJ2-6; D possibly corresponds to TRBD2 (6 bases). Trimming took off 1 base at V and 2 bases at J, with 9 bases between the two ends. Germline CDR1 is LGHNA and CDR2 is YSLEER. The CDR3 consists of 16 residues. The CDR3 DNA follows: TGCGCCAGCAGCCAAGCACCGGGAGCTGGGGCCAACGTCCTGACTTTC. Residues: CASSQAPGAGANVLTF.

The sample holds a few counts of this clonotype. This chain uses TRBV29-1 with TRBJ2-1; 13 bases are shared with TRBD2. Germline assignment: CDR1 SQVTM and CDR2 ANQGSEA. With V trimmed by 4 bases and J by 0 bases, 12 bases remained unmatched. The CDR3 runs 19 residues. The CDR3 bases are TGCAGCGTTGGCGGGGGACAGGGACTAGCGGGGTCCTCCTACAATGAGCAGTTCTTC. It specifies CSVGGGQGLAGSSYNEQFF.

This clonotype occurred a few times. The J gene is TRBJ2-1, the V gene TRBV12-3 or TRBV12-4, with no clear D. The CDR3 loop spans 12 amino acids. V lost 3 bases and J lost 8, with 8 bases in between. The CDR3 region is CASSFSSYEQFF. CDR3 DNA: TGTGCCAGCAGTTTTTCCAGCTATGAGCAGTTCTTC.

The table lists this clonotype with many counts. The chain recombines TRBV7-9 with TRBJ1-5; unclear D gene. The ends were cut back, 7 bases at V and 4 bases at J, with 8 bases in the middle. The CDR3 loop spans 12 amino acids. Per the germline V gene, CDR1 is SEHNR and CDR2 is FQNEAQ (reference sequence). In DNA form, the CDR3 reads TGTGCCAGCACCATAGAAAATCAGCCCCAGCATTTT. Amino acid sequence: CASTIENQPQHF.

This clonotype turned up a few times. The gene calls are TRBV4-3 and TRBJ2-5, with 8 nucleotides matching TRBD1. V was pared by 0 bases and J by 8 bases, with 5 bases of the junction left unmatched. The CDR3 totals 14 residues. The germline V gene has CDR1 LGHNA and CDR2 YSLEER. The CDR3 DNA reads as TGCGCCAGCAGCCAAGACGGACAGGGTGTAACCCAGTACTTC. Its protein is CASSQDGQGVTQYF.

This clonotype was seen a few times. The rearrangement links TRBV20-1 to TRBJ2-3; no reliable D call. V was pared by 3 bases and J by 2 bases, with 9 bases between. This CDR3 spans 13 amino acids. Germline CDR1 DFQATT, CDR2 SNEGSKA (reference sequence). CDR3 coding DNA: TGCAGTGCTAGCCCCCTGGACACAGATACGCAGTATTTT. It is translated as CSASPLDTDTQYF.

The CDR3 reads CATSRDRQKNEKLFF. The CDR3 nucleotides read TGTGCCACCAGCAGAGATCGGCAGAAGAATGAAAAACTGTTTTTT. The gene calls are TRBV15 and TRBJ1-4; D is undetermined. The CDR3 extends over 15 amino acids. Germline lookup yields CDR1 LNHNV and CDR2 YYDKDF (reference sequence). The ends were cut back, 0 bases at V and 5 bases at J, with 10 bases in the middle.

The V gene is TRBV20-1, the J gene TRBJ1-1; no definite D call. V was shortened by 1 base and J by 1 base, with 10 bases between the two germline ends. The CDR3 loop spans 14 amino acids. Looked up from germline, CDR1 is DFQATT and CDR2 is SNEGSKA (reference sequence). In DNA, the CDR3 is TGCAGTGCTAGAGCCCACCTGCCGAACACTGAAGCTTTCTTT. This encodes CSARAHLPNTEAFF.

This clonotype occurred a few times. The genes are TRBV27 and TRBJ1-4, with 8 bases aligning to TRBD1. Germline loops: CDR1 MNHEY, CDR2 SMNVEV (reference sequence). Trimming cost V 5 bases and J 5 bases; bases outside gene matches: 4. CDR3 length: 14 residues. The CDR3 is CASSPWTGNEKLFF. The CDR3 nucleotides are TGTGCCAGCAGTCCGTGGACAGGGAATGAAAAACTGTTTTTT.

The CDR3 here is CASSGGEASGSNEQFF. In DNA, the CDR3 is TGCGCCAGCAGCGGGGGGGAGGCTAGCGGGAGCAATGAGCAGTTCTTC. This chain links TRBV5-1 with TRBJ2-1; 10 bases are shared with TRBD2. Germline V gives CDR1 SGHRS, CDR2 YFSETQ. The length of the CDR3 is 16 residues. V was pared by 4 bases and J by 6 bases, with 10 bases of the junction left unmatched.

This clonotype was seen a few times. V gene TRBV10-3 combines with J gene TRBJ1-1, with TRBD1 matching 7 bases. Trimming cost V 6 bases and J 3 bases; bases outside gene matches: 7. CDR3 length: 14 amino acids. Germline lookup yields CDR1 ENHRY and CDR2 SYGVKD. CDR3 sequence reads: CAISDSTGDTEAFF. The CDR3 DNA follows: TGTGCCATCAGCGACTCTACAGGGGACACTGAAGCTTTCTTT.

A few counts support this clonotype. This rearrangement joins TRBV29-1 to TRBJ1-4, with D unclear. Per the germline V gene, CDR1 is SQVTM and CDR2 is ANQGSEA. CDR3 length: 11 amino acids. Trimming took 2 bases from V and 10 from J, leaving 8 bases between them. The CDR3 region is CSVEIIGKLFF. The CDR3 nucleotides are TGCAGCGTTGAAATCATCGGAAAACTGTTTTTT. The full variable domain, rest sourced from reference TRBV29-1 and TRBJ1-4, is SAVISQKPSRDICQRGTSLTIQCQVDSQVTMMFWYRQQPGQSLTLIATANQGSEATYESGFVIDKFPISRPNLTFSTLTVSNMSPEDSSIYLCSVEIIGKLFFGSGTQLSVL.